One and the same sample provided the 12 T cell receptor beta chains below, sequenced in a study of CD8+ T cells in alopecia areata. Extracted RNA was reverse transcribed into cDNA, the sequencing template. The data were produced by immunoSEQ multiplex PCR, yet TCRdb's version contains in-frame clones alone and is incomplete. The profile shows more than 100,000 clones, 58% of them singletons. This specimen consisted of CD4+ T cells sorted from blood, obtained at week 0. These receptor sequences come from a human donor with alopecia areata.

This clone is deemed medium-sized. The chain carries TRBV5-5 and TRBJ2-6; D uncertain. CDR3 length: 15 amino acids. Germline V gene data show CDR1 as SGHKS and CDR2 as YYEKEE (reference sequence). The ends were cut back, 0 bases at V and 0 bases at J, with 4 bases in the middle. The CDR3 sequence is CASSLDSSGANVLTF. Here the CDR3 DNA reads TGTGCCAGCAGCTTGGACAGCTCTGGGGCCAACGTCCTGACTTTC.

This chain links TRBV5-4 with TRBJ2-5; unclear D gene. CDR3 length: 14 residues. Between the trimmed V and J ends, which lost 2 bases and 5 bases, there was a span of 13 bases. Germline V gives CDR1 SGHNT, CDR2 YYREEE (reference sequence). The CDR3 DNA reads as TGTGCCAGCAGCTTACACGTGATGGGGGAGACCCAGTACTTC. It encodes CASSLHVMGETQYF.

V usage is TRBV5-1 and J usage is TRBJ2-2, with D maybe TRBD1 (6 bases). V was pared by 5 bases and J by 7 bases, with 15 bases between. CDR1 and CDR2 (germline): SGHRS, YFSETQ. The CDR3 runs 14 residues. Written as DNA, the CDR3 is TGCGCCAGCAGTCCCGGGACACAAATCGGGGAGCTGTTTTTT. Amino acid sequence: CASSPGTQIGELFF.

This clone came up a few times. The chain employs TRBV7-2 and TRBJ2-3, with D possibly TRBD1 on 5 matching bases. Trimming removed 3 bases from V and 1 base from J, with 11 bases in between. CDR1 is SGHTA, CDR2 FQGNSA, per germline. This CDR3 contains 15 residues. The CDR3 sequence is CASSLGDSRTDTQYF. Written as DNA, the CDR3 is TGTGCCAGCAGCTTGGGTGACAGCCGCACAGATACGCAGTATTTT.

This sequence joins TRBV9 and TRBJ2-2; 7 nucleotides agree with TRBD2. This CDR3 has 15 residues. Trimming took 0 bases from V and 1 from J; bases not matched to a gene: 0. Germline V gene sequence: CDR1 SGDLS, CDR2 YYNGEE. CDR3 residues: CASSVGGGNTGELFF. As DNA, the CDR3 is TGTGCCAGCAGCGTAGGCGGGGGGAACACCGGGGAGCTGTTTTTT.

The table lists this clone with a few counts. The chain recombines TRBV5-1 with TRBJ2-5; D possibly corresponds to TRBD2 (6 bases). From germline, CDR1 is SGHRS and CDR2 YFSETQ. V gave up 3 bases and J gave up 1 base, with 13 bases separating them. This CDR3 has 15 amino acids. CDR3 DNA: TGCGCCAGCAGCTGGGCGGGGTACTCCCAAGAGACCCAGTACTTC. Translation: CASSWAGYSQETQYF.

This clone showed up just a few times. The chain is built from TRBV25-1 and TRBJ1-2; possible D gene TRBD1, 6 bases. This CDR3 region has 13 residues. V was shortened by 2 bases and J by 7 bases, with 11 bases between the two germline ends. Per germline, CDR1 MGHDK and CDR2 SYGVNS. CDR3 amino acids: CASSEQQGSGYTF. CDR3 bases: TGTGCCAGCAGTGAACAACAGGGTAGTGGCTACACCTTC.

Of note for this clone: The germline gene is not matched at one end of the junction; a read error may be the cause. The chain is built from TRBV2 and TRBJ2-2, with D possibly being TRBD1 (6 bases). Germline V gene data show CDR1 as SNHLY and CDR2 as FYNNEI. This CDR3 spans 14 amino acids. In nucleotides, the CDR3 is TGTGCCAGCACCAAGGGGGATTACACCGGGGAGCTGTCTTTT. Its translation is CASTKGDYTGELSF.

The gene calls are TRBV2 and TRBJ2-5; D assignment may be TRBD1 or TRBD2 (6 bases each). The CDR3 has 15 residues. The germline V gene encodes CDR1 SNHLY and CDR2 FYNNEI. Trimming took off 8 bases at V and 5 bases at J, with 21 bases between the two ends. The CDR3 protein is CASQRNGRGGETQYF. The CDR3 DNA reads as TGTGCCAGCCAGCGAAACGGCAGGGGAGGCGAGACCCAGTACTTC.

The chain is built from TRBV23-1 and TRBJ1-1, with unresolved D. TRBV23-1 is flagged as an ORF with uncertain function. This CDR3 comprises 15 residues. V lost 1 base, J lost 3 bases, and 12 bases lay in between. DNA of the CDR3: TGCGCCAGCAGTCAATTTGGGTGCGGGGACACTGAAGCTTTCTTT. Residues: CASSQFGCGDTEAFF.

Remarks on this clone: Additional DNA sequences in this sample encode the identical CDR3. The genes are TRBV7-2 and TRBJ2-5; TRBD1 matches at 8 bases. Germline assignment: CDR1 SGHTA and CDR2 FQGNSA. This CDR3 has 14 residues. The V and J ends lost 5 bases and 4 bases, in that order; junction bases with no gene match: 6. CDR3 sequence reads: CASSPDRAGETQYF. CDR3 coding DNA: TGTGCCAGCAGCCCGGACAGGGCTGGAGAGACCCAGTACTTC.

This clone was seen a few times. The chain employs TRBV7-6 and TRBJ2-1; D tentatively fits TRBD1 or TRBD2 (5 bases each). CDR3 length equals 14 residues. V was clipped by 4 bases and J by 8 bases, with 15 bases between them. Germline values: CDR1 SGHVS, CDR2 FNYEAQ. The CDR3 coding sequence is TGTGCCAGCAGCTCCACTAGAGTAGGGGATGAGCAGTTCTTC. This encodes CASSSTRVGDEQFF.